This is a list of T cell receptor beta chains from one sample in a study of control samples from healthy donors and cancer patients. The assay was immunoSEQ multiplex PCR, and TCRdb's table has in-frame clones only and misses some. The table has approximately 170,000 clones, 92% seen once; the top ten hold approximately 0.7%. The sequenced sample consisted of blood. The source of these receptors is a woman aged 30 to 39 in good health. Each CDR3 is given with its conserved first and last residue. A D gene is named only where the DNA matches it firmly. Not all rows give a size; the values are once, few, many and, for expanded clones, a class.

once TRBJ1-6 TRBV4-2 17 - TGTGCCAGCAGCCAAAGAATGGGGACATCTGAAAATTCACCCCTCCACTTT CASSQRMGTSENSPLHF
- TRBJ2-3 TRBV2 15 TRBD2 TGTGCCAGCAGTGAGCGGACTAGCGTCACAGATACGCAGTATTTT CASSERTSVTDTQYF
few TRBJ1-5 TRBV30 15 - TGTGCCTGGAGTGCTACCCTGGGGGGCAATCAGCCCCAGCATTTT CAWSATLGGNQPQHF
- TRBJ2-7 TRBV3-1/TRBV3-2 16 - TGTGCCATCGAGAGGGATAGTGGGACCTTCAAGAGAGAGCAGTACTTC CAIERDSGTFKREQYF
once TRBJ2-7 TRBV6-5 15 TRBD2 TGTGCCAGCAGGAAGTGGGGAGGGAGGGCCTACGAGCAGTACTTC CASRKWGGRAYEQYF
once TRBJ2-7 TRBV3-1/TRBV3-2 17 TRBD2 TGTGCCAGCAGCCATCCGAAGCGGGAGGGTAGTTCCTACGAGCAGTACTTC CASSHPKREGSSYEQYF
- TRBJ2-1 TRBV24-1 17 - TGTGCCACCAGTAAAAATACAGGGCCGGGCTCCTACAATGAGCAGTTCTTC CATSKNTGPGSYNEQFF
- TRBJ2-4 TRBV5-8 15 - TGTGCCACCTCCCTGGGGCTTATAGCCAAAAACATTCAGTACTTC CATSLGLIAKNIQYF
- TRBJ2-5 TRBV7-2 14 - TGTGCCAGCAGCCACGCGCAGGGGAGTGGGACCCAGTACTTC CASSHAQGSGTQYF
- TRBJ2-1 TRBV7-9 15 - TGTGCCAGCAGCCTCCGGGGGAGTCCCTACAATGAGCAGTTCTTC CASSLRGSPYNEQFF
few TRBJ1-1 TRBV7-2 13 - TGTGCCAGCCGAACCGGGGTCTACACTGAAGCTTTCTTT CASRTGVYTEAFF
- TRBJ1-1 TRBV3-1/TRBV3-2 12 TRBD1 TGTGCCAGCAGCCTAGGGGGCGATGAAGCTTTCTTT CASSLGGDEAFF
- TRBJ2-5 TRBV6-5 14 - TGTGCCAGCAGTTACGGTCTATCTGGTGAGACCCAGTACTTC CASSYGLSGETQYF
once TRBJ2-3 TRBV5-6 13 - TGTGCCAGCAGCGGATTTTCGACAGATACGCAGTATTTT CASSGFSTDTQYF
- TRBJ2-7 TRBV4-2 15 TRBD1 TGTGCCAGCAGCCTGAGCCGGGACAGAGTCTACGAGCAGTACTTC CASSLSRDRVYEQYF
- TRBJ1-2 TRBV15 14 - TGTGCCACCAGCAGAGATACGGGGTCCTATGGCTACACCTTC CATSRDTGSYGYTF
few TRBJ2-5 TRBV6-7 13 TRBD1 TGTGCCAGCAGCATAGACAGGGGAGAGACCCAGTACTTC CASSIDRGETQYF
once TRBJ1-2 TRBV14 17 - TGTGCCAGCAGCCAAGATCTATCCAGGCCGGCGGGCTATGGCTACACCTTC CASSQDLSRPAGYGYTF
- TRBJ2-3 TRBV5-1 14 - TGCGCCAGCAGCGCGGGACAGCCCACAGATACGCAGTATTTT CASSAGQPTDTQYF
- TRBJ2-6 TRBV6-2/TRBV6-3 17 TRBD1 TGTGCCAGCAGTTCGACAGGGGGCGCTTTGGGGGCCAACGTCCTGACTTTC CASSSTGGALGANVLTF
- TRBJ1-1 TRBV30 12 - TGTGCCTGGAGTGGCTTAAGCACTGAAGCTTTCTTT CAWSGLSTEAFF
- TRBJ1-2 TRBV2 15 - TGTGCCAGCAGTGAAAGGGGAGGAAGGATAGTTGGCTACACCTTC CASSERGGRIVGYTF
- TRBJ1-5 TRBV2 12 - TGTGCCAGCGGGCGTCCTGGATGGCCCCAGCATTTT CASGRPGWPQHF
- TRBJ2-7 TRBV11-3 14 - TGTGCCAGCAGCTTAGCGGGAGCCTCCTACGAGCAGTACTTC CASSLAGASYEQYF
- TRBJ2-3 TRBV15 14 TRBD1 TGTGCCACCAGCCCGGACAGGGCCACAGATACGCAGTATTTT CATSPDRATDTQYF
- TRBJ1-5 TRBV19 12 - TGTGCCAGTATTGGTAGCAATCAGCCCCAGCATTTT CASIGSNQPQHF
- TRBJ1-6 TRBV7-9 14 - TGTGCCAGCAGCTTAGAGGGGCGCGGATCACCCCTCCACTTT CASSLEGRGSPLHF
- TRBJ2-7 TRBV7-2 15 TRBD1 TGTGCCAGCAGCTCAATAGGACAGGCAACCTACGAGCAGTACTTC CASSSIGQATYEQYF
- TRBJ2-3 TRBV4-1 16 - TGCGCCAGCAGCCAAGGGGCACAGGGCGGGACAGATACGCAGTATTTT CASSQGAQGGTDTQYF
- TRBJ1-6 TRBV5-6 18 TRBD1 TGTGCCAGCAGCACCTGGGACAGGGGAAGCTCCTATAATTCACCCCTCCACTTT CASSTWDRGSSYNSPLHF
once TRBJ2-7 TRBV18 14 TRBD1 TGTGCCAGCTCACCGAACAGGGGGTCCTACGAGCAGTACTTC CASSPNRGSYEQYF
- TRBJ2-7 TRBV7-9 16 TRBD1 TGTGCCAGCAGCCCCCGGGACAGGGGAATCTCCTACGAGCAGTACTTC CASSPRDRGISYEQYF
- TRBJ2-7 TRBV6-5 13 - TGTGCCAGCAGTTACAGGAGCTCCTACGAGCAGTACTTC CASSYRSSYEQYF
- TRBJ1-6 TRBV30 15 - TGTGCCTGGAGTGTACATGGGGCGGGGAATTCACCCCTCCACTTT CAWSVHGAGNSPLHF
- TRBJ1-4 TRBV5-5 12 - TGTGCCAGCAGCAGTTCAGGGGAAAAACTGTTTTTT CASSSSGEKLFF
- TRBJ2-6 TRBV9 16 TRBD1 TGTGCCAGCAGCGCGGGACAGTTCCCCGGGGCCAACGTCCTGACTTTC CASSAGQFPGANVLTF
- TRBJ1-4 TRBV2 14 TRBD1 TGTGCCAGCAGTCCGGACAGGCGGAATGAAAAACTGTTTTTT CASSPDRRNEKLFF
few TRBJ1-1 TRBV9 15 - TGTGCCAGCAGCGTAGATGGAAATATGAACACTGAAGCTTTCTTT CASSVDGNMNTEAFF
once TRBJ2-5 TRBV25-1 13 - TGTGCCAGCAGTGAACCGGGCCAAGAGACCCAGTACTTC CASSEPGQETQYF
- TRBJ1-5 TRBV15 13 - TGTGCCACCAGCACAGAAAAGGGTCAGCCCCAGCATTTT CATSTEKGQPQHF
- TRBJ2-2 TRBV30 14 - TGTGCCTGGAGTCCGGGGACTTTAACCGGGGAGCTGTTTTTT CAWSPGTLTGELFF
- TRBJ2-3 TRBV15 15 TRBD2 TGTGCCACCAGCAGAGATCTAGCGGGACCAGATACGCAGTATTTT CATSRDLAGPDTQYF
- TRBJ2-2 TRBV6-1 17 TRBD2 TGTGCCAGCAGTGAAAGGAGCGGGAGGGCCTGGGGGGGGGAGCTGTTTTTT CASSERSGRAWGGELFF
- TRBJ1-5 TRBV6-4 17 TRBD1 TGTGCCAGCAGTGAGCCACTACAGGGGGAAGGGGGACAGCCCCAGCATTTT CASSEPLQGEGGQPQHF
- TRBJ2-2 TRBV10-3 15 - TGTGCCATCAGAGACGCGGCGAAAAGGACCGGGGAGCTGTTTTTT CAIRDAAKRTGELFF
- TRBJ2-6 TRBV24-1 18 - TGTGCCACCAGTGATCCCATACAGGGCTCGGCTGGGGCCAACGTCCTGACTTTC CATSDPIQGSAGANVLTF
- TRBJ2-7 TRBV5-1 14 TRBD2 TGCGCCAGCGCATCGACTAGCGGGAGTTACGAGCAGTACTTC CASASTSGSYEQYF
once TRBJ2-2 TRBV3-1/TRBV3-2 14 - TGTGCCAGCAGCCATGGGGAAGGCGGCGGGGAGCTGTTTTTT CASSHGEGGGELFF
- TRBJ1-2 TRBV2 12 - TGTGCCAGCAGTGGCCGCGTGGATGGCTACACCTTC CASSGRVDGYTF